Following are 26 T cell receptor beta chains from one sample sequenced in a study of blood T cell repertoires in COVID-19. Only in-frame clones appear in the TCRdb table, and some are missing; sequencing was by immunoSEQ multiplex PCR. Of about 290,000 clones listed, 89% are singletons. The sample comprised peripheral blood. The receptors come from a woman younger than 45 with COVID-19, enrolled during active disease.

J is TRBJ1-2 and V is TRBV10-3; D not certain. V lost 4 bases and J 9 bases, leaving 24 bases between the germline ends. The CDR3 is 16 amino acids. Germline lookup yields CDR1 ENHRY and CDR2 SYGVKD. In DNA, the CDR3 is TGTGCCATCAGTGGAGATCGCCCCGATTACTCCGCCAGCTACACCTTC. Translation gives CAISGDRPDYSASYTF.

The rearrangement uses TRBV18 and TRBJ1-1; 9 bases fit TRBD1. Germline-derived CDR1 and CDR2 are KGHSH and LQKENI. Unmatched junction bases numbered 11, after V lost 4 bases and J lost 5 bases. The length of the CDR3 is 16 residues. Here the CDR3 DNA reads TGTGCCAGCTCACGCCCCTATACAGGGGGCAAGACTGAAGCTTTCTTT. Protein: CASSRPYTGGKTEAFF.

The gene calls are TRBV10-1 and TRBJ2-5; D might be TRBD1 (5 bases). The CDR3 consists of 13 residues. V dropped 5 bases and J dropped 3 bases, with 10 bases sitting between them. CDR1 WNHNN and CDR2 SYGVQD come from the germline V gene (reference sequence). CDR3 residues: CASSPPREETQYF. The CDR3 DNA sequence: TGCGCCAGCAGTCCGCCCAGGGAAGAGACCCAGTACTTC.

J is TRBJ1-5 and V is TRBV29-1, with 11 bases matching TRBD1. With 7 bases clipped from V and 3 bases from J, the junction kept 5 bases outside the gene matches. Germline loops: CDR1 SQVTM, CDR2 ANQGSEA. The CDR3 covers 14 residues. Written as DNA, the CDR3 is TGCAGCGCCGCGGACAGGGGGCCCAATCAGCCCCAGCATTTT. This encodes CSAADRGPNQPQHF.

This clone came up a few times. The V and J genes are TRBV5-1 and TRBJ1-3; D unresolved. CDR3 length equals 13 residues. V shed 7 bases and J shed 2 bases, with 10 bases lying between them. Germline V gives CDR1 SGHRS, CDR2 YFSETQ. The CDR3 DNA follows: TGCGCCAGCCAGGCAGCTGCTGGAAACACCATATATTTT. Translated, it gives CASQAAAGNTIYF.

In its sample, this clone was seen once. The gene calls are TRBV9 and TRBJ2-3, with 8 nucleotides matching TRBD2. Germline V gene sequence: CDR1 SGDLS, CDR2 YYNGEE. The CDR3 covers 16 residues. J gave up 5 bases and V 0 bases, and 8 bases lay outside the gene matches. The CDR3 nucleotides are TGTGCCAGCAGCGTAGTTGGCGGGGGGTACCTAGATACGCAGTATTTT. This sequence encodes CASSVVGGGYLDTQYF.

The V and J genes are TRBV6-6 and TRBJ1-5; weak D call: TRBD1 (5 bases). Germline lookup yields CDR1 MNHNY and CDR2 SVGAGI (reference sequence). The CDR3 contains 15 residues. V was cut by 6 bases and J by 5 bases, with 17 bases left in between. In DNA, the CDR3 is TGTGCCAGCAGGATGGACAAGTTGCTTTATCAGCCCCAGCATTTT. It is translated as CASRMDKLLYQPQHF.

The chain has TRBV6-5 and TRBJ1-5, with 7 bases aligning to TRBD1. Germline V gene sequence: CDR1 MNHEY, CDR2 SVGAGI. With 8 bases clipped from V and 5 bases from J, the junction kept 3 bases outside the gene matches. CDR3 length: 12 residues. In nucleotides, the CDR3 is TGTGCCAGCGGAGGGGGCCATCAGCCCCAGCATTTT. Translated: CASGGGHQPQHF.

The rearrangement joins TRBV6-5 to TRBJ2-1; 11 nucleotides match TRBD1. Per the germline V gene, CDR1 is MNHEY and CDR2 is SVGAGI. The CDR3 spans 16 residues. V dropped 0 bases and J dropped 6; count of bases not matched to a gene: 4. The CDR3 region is CASSYSGGQGVNEQFF. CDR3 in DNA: TGTGCCAGCAGTTACTCAGGGGGACAGGGGGTCAATGAGCAGTTCTTC.

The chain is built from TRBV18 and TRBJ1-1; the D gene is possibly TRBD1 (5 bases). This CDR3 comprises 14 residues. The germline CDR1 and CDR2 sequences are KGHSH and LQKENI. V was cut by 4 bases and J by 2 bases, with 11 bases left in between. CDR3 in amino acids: CASSRGQGNTEAFF. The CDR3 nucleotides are TGTGCCAGCTCACGGGGTCAGGGCAACACTGAAGCTTTCTTT.

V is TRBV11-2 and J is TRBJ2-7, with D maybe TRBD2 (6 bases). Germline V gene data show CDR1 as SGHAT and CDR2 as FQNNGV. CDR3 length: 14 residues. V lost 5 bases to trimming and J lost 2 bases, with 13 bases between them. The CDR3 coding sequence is TGTGCCAGCAGCCCCCTGGAGGGGACCTACGAGCAGTACTTC. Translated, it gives CASSPLEGTYEQYF.

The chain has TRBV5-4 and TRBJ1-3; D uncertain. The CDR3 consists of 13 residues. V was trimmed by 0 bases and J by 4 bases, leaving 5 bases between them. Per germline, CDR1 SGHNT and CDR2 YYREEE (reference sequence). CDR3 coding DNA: TGTGCCAGCAGCTTGGTGGAGGGAAACACCATATATTTT. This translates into CASSLVEGNTIYF.

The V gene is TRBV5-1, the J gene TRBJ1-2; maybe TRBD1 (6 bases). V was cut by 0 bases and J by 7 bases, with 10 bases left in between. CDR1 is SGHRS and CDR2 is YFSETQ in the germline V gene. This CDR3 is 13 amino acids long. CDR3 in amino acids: CASSLEGRGGYTF. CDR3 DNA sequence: TGCGCCAGCAGCTTGGAGGGCAGGGGTGGCTACACCTTC. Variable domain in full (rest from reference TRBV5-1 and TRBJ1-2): KAGVTQTPRYLIKTRGQQVTLSCSPISGHRSVSWYQQTPGQGLQFLFEYFSETQRNKGNFPGRFSGRQFSNSRSEMNVSTLELGDSALYLCASSLEGRGGYTFGSGTRLTVV.

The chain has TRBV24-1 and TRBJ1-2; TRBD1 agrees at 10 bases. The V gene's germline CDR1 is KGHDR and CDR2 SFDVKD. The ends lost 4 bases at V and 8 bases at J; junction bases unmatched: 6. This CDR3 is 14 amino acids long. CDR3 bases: TGTGCCACCAGTGAGGACGGGACAGGGGAAGGCTACACCTTC. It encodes CATSEDGTGEGYTF.

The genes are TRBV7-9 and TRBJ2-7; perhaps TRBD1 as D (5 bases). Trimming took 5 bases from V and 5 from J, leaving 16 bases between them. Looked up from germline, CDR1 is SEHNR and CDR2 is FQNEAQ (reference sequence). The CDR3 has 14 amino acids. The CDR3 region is CASSRDSPTHEQYF. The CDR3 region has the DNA TGTGCCAGCAGCCGCGACAGTCCCACCCACGAGCAGTACTTC. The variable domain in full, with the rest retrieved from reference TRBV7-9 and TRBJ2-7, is DTGVSQNPRHKITKRGQNVTFRCDPISEHNRLYWYRQTLGQGPEFLTYFQNEAQLEKSRLLSDRFSAERPKGSFSTLEIQRTEQGDSAMYLCASSRDSPTHEQYFGPGTRLTVT.

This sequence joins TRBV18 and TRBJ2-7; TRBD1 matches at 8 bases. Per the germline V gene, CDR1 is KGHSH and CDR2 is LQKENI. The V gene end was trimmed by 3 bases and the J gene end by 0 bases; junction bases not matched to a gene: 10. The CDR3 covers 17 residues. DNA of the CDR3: TGTGCCAGCTCACCGCGAGTAACAGGGGGTCTCTCCTACGAGCAGTACTTC. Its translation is CASSPRVTGGLSYEQYF.

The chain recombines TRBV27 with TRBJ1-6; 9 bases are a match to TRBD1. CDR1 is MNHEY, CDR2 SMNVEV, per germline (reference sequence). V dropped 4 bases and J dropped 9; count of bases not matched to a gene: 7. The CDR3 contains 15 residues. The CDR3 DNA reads TGTGCCAGCAGTTCCCAACAGGGGGCCATTTCACCCCTCCACTTT. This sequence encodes CASSSQQGAISPLHF.

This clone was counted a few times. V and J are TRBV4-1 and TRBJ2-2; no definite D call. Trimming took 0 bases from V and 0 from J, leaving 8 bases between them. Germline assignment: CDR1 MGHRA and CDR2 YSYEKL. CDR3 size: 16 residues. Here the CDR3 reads CASSQDPSTNTGELFF. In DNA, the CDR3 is TGCGCCAGCAGCCAAGATCCCAGTACGAACACCGGGGAGCTGTTTTTT.

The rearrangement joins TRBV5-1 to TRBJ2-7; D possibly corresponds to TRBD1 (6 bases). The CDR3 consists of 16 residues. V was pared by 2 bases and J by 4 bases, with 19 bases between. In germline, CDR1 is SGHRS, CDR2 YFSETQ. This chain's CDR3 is CASSFRTDPRSYEQYF. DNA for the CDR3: TGCGCCAGCAGCTTCCGGACAGACCCGCGTTCATACGAGCAGTACTTC. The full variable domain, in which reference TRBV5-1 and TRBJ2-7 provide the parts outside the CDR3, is KAGVTQTPRYLIKTRGQQVTLSCSPISGHRSVSWYQQTPGQGLQFLFEYFSETQRNKGNFPGRFSGRQFSNSRSEMNVSTLELGDSALYLCASSFRTDPRSYEQYFGPGTRLTVT.

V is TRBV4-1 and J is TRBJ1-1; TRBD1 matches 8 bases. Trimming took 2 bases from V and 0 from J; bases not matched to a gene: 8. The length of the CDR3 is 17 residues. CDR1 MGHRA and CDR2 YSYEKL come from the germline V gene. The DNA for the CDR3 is TGCGCCAGCAGCCAAAACCCGGGACAGGTCATGAACACTGAAGCTTTCTTT. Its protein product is CASSQNPGQVMNTEAFF.

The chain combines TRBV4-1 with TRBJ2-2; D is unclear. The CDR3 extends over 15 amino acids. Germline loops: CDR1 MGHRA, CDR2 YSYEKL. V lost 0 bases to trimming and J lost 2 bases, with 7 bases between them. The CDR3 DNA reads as TGCGCCAGCAGCCAAGAGGGCAGAAACACCGGGGAGCTGTTTTTT. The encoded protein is CASSQEGRNTGELFF.

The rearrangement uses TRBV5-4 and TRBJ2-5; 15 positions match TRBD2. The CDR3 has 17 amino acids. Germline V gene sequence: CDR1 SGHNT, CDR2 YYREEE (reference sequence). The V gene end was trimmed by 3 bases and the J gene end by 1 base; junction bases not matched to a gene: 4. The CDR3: CASSSGLAGGSQETQYF. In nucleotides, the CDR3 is TGTGCCAGCAGCTCTGGACTAGCGGGGGGGTCCCAAGAGACCCAGTACTTC.

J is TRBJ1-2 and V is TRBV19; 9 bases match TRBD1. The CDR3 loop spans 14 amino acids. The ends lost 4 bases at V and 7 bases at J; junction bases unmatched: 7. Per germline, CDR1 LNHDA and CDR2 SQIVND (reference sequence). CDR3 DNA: TGTGCCAGTAGTACCCGGGACAGGGTGCCTGGCTACACCTTC. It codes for CASSTRDRVPGYTF.

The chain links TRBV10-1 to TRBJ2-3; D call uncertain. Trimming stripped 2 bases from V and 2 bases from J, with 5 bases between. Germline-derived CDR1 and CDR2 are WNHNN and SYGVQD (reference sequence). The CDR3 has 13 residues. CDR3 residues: CASSEVATDTQYF. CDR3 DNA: TGCGCCAGCAGTGAGGTAGCCACAGATACGCAGTATTTT.

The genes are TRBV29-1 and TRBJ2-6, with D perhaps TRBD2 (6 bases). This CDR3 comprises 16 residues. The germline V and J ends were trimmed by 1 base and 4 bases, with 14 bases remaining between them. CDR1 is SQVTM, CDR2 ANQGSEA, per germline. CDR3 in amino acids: CSVEGGGAGGANVLTF. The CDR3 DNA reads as TGCAGCGTTGAAGGGGGAGGCGCGGGCGGGGCCAACGTCCTGACTTTC. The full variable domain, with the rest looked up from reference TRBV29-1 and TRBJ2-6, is SAVISQKPSRDICQRGTSLTIQCQVDSQVTMMFWYRQQPGQSLTLIATANQGSEATYESGFVIDKFPISRPNLTFSTLTVSNMSPEDSSIYLCSVEGGGAGGANVLTFGAGSRLTVL.

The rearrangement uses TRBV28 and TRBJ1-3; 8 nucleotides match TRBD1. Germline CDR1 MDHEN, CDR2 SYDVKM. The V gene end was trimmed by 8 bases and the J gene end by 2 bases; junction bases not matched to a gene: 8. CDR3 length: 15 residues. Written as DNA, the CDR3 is TGTGCCAGCCCCCCCCCGGACAGGGCTGGAAACACCATATATTTT. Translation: CASPPPDRAGNTIYF.